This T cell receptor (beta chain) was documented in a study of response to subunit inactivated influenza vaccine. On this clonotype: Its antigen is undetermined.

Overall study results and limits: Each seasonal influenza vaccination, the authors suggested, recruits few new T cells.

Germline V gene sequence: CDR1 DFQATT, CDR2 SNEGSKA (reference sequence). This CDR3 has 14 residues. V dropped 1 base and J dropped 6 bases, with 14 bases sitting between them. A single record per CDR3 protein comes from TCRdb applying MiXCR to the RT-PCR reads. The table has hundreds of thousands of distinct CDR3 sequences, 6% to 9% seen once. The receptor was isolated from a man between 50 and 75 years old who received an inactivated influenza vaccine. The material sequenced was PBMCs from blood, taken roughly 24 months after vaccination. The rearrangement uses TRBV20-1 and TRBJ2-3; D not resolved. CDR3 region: CSARVREAGDTQYF. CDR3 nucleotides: TGCAGTGCTAGAGTTCGAGAGGCCGGGGATACGCAGTATTTT.